One and the same sample provided the 15 T cell receptor beta chains below, sequenced in a study of glioma-infiltrating T cells. The iRepertoire nested amplicon-rescue multiplex PCR amplified TCR alpha and beta CDR3s from RNA. A single record per CDR3 protein comes from TCRdb applying MiXCR to the multiplex PCR reads. The repertoire holds 95,000 to 110,000 distinct CDR3 sequences, with 25% to 35% as singletons. The specimen was glioma tissue, nonneoplastic brain tissue, or PBMCs (not recorded which). These receptors all come from a human donor with low-grade glioma or glioblastoma, undergoing nonglioma brain surgery, or in good health (not recorded which).

Of note for this clonotype: The junction and the germline gene differ at one end; a read error may be behind it. The chain uses TRBV11-2 and TRBJ2-7, with D possibly TRBD1 on 5 matching bases. The germline V gene has CDR1 SGHAT and CDR2 FQNNGV. The CDR3 covers 11 residues. The CDR3 loop is CTGSLMETVHF. The DNA for the CDR3 is TGTACCGGCAGCTTAATGGAGACAGTGCACTTC.

This clonotype was detected ten times or more. The chain carries TRBV7-2 and TRBJ2-1, with 11 positions matching TRBD2. There are 19 residues in the CDR3. The V segment lost 2 bases and the J segment 7 bases; nucleotides outside the gene matches: 16. Germline assignment: CDR1 SGHTA and CDR2 FQGNSA. The CDR3 sequence is CASSLIGGRSASGRNEQFF. In nucleotides, the CDR3 is TGTGCCAGCAGCTTAATTGGGGGGCGTTCGGCTAGCGGGAGGAATGAGCAGTTCTTC.

The chain couples TRBV11-2 to TRBJ2-5, with D maybe TRBD2 (5 bases). There are 14 residues in the CDR3. Trimming removed 5 bases from V and 9 bases from J, with 19 bases in between. Germline V gene sequence: CDR1 SGHAT, CDR2 FQNNGV. The CDR3 reads CASSQVLGPGAQYF. For the CDR3, the DNA is TGTGCCAGCAGCCAAGTTCTAGGACCCGGGGCCCAGTACTTC.

The V call is TRBV7-2, the J call TRBJ2-1; D is unresolved. The CDR3 spans 11 residues. Germline CDR1 is SGHTA and CDR2 is FQGNSA. Trimming removed 5 bases from V and 10 bases from J, with 9 bases in between. CDR3 coding DNA: TGTGCCAGCAGCCCATCCTACGAGCAGTTCTTC. It yields the protein CASSPSYEQFF.

This clonotype was counted ten times or more. The chain joins TRBV6-1 to TRBJ1-2; D is uncertain. Looked up from germline, CDR1 is MNHNS and CDR2 is SASEGT. Trimming took off 6 bases at V and 8 bases at J, with 13 bases between the two ends. The CDR3 covers 12 residues. CDR3 in amino acids: CASRTRVGGYTF. The CDR3 nucleotides are TGTGCCAGCAGAACGAGGGTGGGGGGCTACACCTTC.

This clonotype has only a few counts. The chain carries TRBV11-2 and TRBJ1-1, with D uncertain. CDR1 and CDR2 from the germline V gene are SGHAT and FQNNGV. The V end was cut by 3 bases, the J end by 1 base, with 12 bases between. The CDR3 consists of 15 residues. CDR3 protein: CASSFITVRNTEAFF. Written as DNA, the CDR3 is TGTGCCAGCAGCTTTATAACGGTACGGAACACTGAAGCTTTCTTT.

This clonotype was observed at least ten times. This sequence joins TRBV7-2 and TRBJ2-3; D not certain. The CDR3 spans 13 residues. Germline CDR1 and CDR2: SGHTA and FQGNSA. V gave up 8 bases and J gave up 5 bases, with 14 bases separating them. CDR3 DNA: TGTGCCAGCGAATACGCGCTTGGAGATACGCAGTATTTT. Its translation: CASEYALGDTQYF.

J is TRBJ1-1 and V is TRBV10-3, with 9 bases lining up with TRBD1. V shed 6 bases and J 1 base; nucleotides not matched to a gene: 3. Germline loops: CDR1 ENHRY, CDR2 SYGVKD. The CDR3 covers 14 residues. In nucleotides, the CDR3 is TGTGCCATCAGAGGACAGGGGACGAACACTGAAGCTTTCTTT. Encoded protein: CAIRGQGTNTEAFF.

This clonotype was counted a few times. V and J are TRBV3-1 and TRBJ1-2; 9 nucleotides line up with TRBD1. Germline trimming cut 3 bases from V and 7 bases from J; bases unmatched to any gene: 9. The CDR3 has 15 residues. Germline CDR1 reads LGHDT; CDR2 reads YNNKEL (reference sequence). In nucleotides, the CDR3 is TGTGCCAGCAGCCACACACAGGGGGCTCAGGGTGGCTACACCTTC. It specifies CASSHTQGAQGGYTF.

With regard to this clonotype: A junction end diverges from the germline sequence, so it may reflect a read error. This chain links TRBV7-7 with TRBJ2-2; D tentatively reads TRBD1 or TRBD2 (5 bases each). CDR1 and CDR2 from the germline V gene are SSHAT and FNYEAQ (reference sequence). The CDR3 extends over 15 amino acids. CDR3 nucleotides: TGTGCTAGCAGAGAAGGGACCGCGAACACCGGGGAGCTGTTTTTT. Translating gives CASREGTANTGELFF.

This clonotype was detected only a few times. A single base separates this from a much larger clone, so it may be a read error. This chain uses TRBV6-9 with TRBJ1-5; D is unclear. CDR1 MNHGY and CDR2 SVAAGI come from the germline V gene. CDR3 length: 12 residues. The ends were cut back, 4 bases at V and 7 bases at J, with 8 bases in the middle. CDR3 in amino acids: CASSCSMQPQHF. The CDR3 bases are TGTGCCAGCAGTTGCTCCATGCAGCCCCAGCATTTT.

This clonotype has a count of ten or more. V and J are TRBV6-1 and TRBJ2-2; D may correspond to TRBD1 or TRBD2 (5 bases each). V gave up 7 bases and J gave up 1 base, with 13 bases separating them. Per germline, CDR1 MNHNS and CDR2 SASEGT. This CDR3 has 15 residues. Here the CDR3 reads CASTLSGQNTGELFF. The CDR3 DNA follows: TGTGCCAGCACTTTAAGCGGACAGAACACCGGGGAGCTGTTTTTT.

About this clonotype: This may arise from a read error, as a much more abundant clone is one base away. V is TRBV7-2 and J is TRBJ2-5; D is unresolved. This CDR3 region has 12 residues. Germline V gives CDR1 SGHTA, CDR2 FQGNSA. CDR3 DNA: TGTGCCAGCAGTACAAAAGGAGAGACCCAGCACTTC. Translated: CASSTKGETQHF.

On this clonotype itself: Since a much larger clone is just one base distant, this may be a read error. Here the CDR3 omits its conserved ending phenylalanine or tryptophan, so a read error is the likely source. The chain uses TRBV18 and TRBJ1-1, with D possibly being TRBD1 (6 bases). The germline V gene encodes CDR1 KGHSH and CDR2 LQKENI. The CDR3 consists of 14 residues. With 2 bases removed from V and 2 bases from J, the gap between germline ends came to 9 bases. The CDR3 region is CASSPGQLNTEAFL. Written as DNA, the CDR3 is TGTGCCAGCTCACCAGGACAGCTTAACACTGAAGCTTTCCTT.

This clonotype appeared many times. The gene calls are TRBV20-1 and TRBJ1-5; 8 bases are shared with TRBD1. CDR3 size: 15 residues. Unmatched junction bases numbered 6, after V lost 4 bases and J lost 1 base. Looked up from germline, CDR1 is DFQATT and CDR2 is SNEGSKA (reference sequence). CDR3: CSAKSDRASNQPQHF. CDR3 coding DNA: TGCAGTGCTAAATCGGACAGGGCGAGCAATCAGCCCCAGCATTTT.